This T cell receptor beta chain derives from a study of T cell responses to AZD1222 COVID-19 vaccine. There are 14 residues in the CDR3. The ends were cut back, 0 bases at V and 7 bases at J, with 13 bases in the middle. Germline CDR1 reads SGDLS; CDR2 reads YYNGEE. TCRdb's copy holds only in-frame clones and misses some; the assay was immunoSEQ multiplex PCR. The table has about 110,000 clones, around 90% seen once. The source material was peripheral blood, sampled 28 days after the second AZD1222 dose. The genes are TRBV9 and TRBJ2-5, with D possibly TRBD2 on 6 matching bases. This TCR came from an adult who received the AZD1222 COVID-19 vaccine. Here the CDR3 DNA reads TGTGCCAGCAGCGTAGACGGGAGCGGCTCGACCCAGTACTTC. Residues: CASSVDGSGSTQYF. The variable domain in full, with the rest retrieved from reference TRBV9 and TRBJ2-5, is DSGVTQTPKHLITATGQRVTLRCSPRSGDLSVYWYQQSLDQGLQFLIQYYNGEERAKGNILERFSAQQFPDLHSELNLSSLELGDSALYFCASSVDGSGSTQYFGPGTRLLVL.